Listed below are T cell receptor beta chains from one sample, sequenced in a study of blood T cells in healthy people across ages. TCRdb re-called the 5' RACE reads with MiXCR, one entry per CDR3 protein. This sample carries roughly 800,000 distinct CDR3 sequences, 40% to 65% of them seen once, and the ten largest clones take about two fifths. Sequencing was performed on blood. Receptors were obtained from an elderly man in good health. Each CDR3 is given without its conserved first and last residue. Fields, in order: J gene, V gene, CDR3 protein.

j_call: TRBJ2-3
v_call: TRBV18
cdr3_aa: ASSPYRDGTQHRYAY

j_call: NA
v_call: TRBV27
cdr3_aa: ASSLNPGSYEQY

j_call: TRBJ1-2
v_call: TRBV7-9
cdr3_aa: ASSYSVGTGGSYGYT

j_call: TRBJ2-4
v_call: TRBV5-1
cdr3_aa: ASSLVGAQDIQY

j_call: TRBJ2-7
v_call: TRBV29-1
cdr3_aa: SVQDSPYEQY

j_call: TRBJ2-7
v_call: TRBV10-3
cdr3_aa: AISDERSSYEQY

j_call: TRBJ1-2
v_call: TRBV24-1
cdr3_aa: ATSDTGTANYGYT

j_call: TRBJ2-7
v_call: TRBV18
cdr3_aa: ASSEGTYDQY

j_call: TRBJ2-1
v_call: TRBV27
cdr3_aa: ASSWGGRGRNEQF

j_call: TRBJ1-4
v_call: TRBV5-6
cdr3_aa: ASSLGAEKLF

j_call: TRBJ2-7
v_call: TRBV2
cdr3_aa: ASSGPRTSGPYEQY

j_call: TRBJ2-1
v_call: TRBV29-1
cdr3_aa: SAGGDRGGNEQF

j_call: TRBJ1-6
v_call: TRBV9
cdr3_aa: ASSPEAPGSSYNSPLH

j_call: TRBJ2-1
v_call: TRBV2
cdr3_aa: ASYPEGGGQHNEQF

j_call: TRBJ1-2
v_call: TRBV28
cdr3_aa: ASSWTAPIGYGYT

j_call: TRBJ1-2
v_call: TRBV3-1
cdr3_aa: ASSQALEVYGYT

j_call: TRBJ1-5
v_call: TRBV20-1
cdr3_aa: SASAGGEQPQH

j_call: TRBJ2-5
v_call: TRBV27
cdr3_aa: ASSPPDAYNEQY

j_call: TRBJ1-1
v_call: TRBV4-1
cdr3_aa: ASAPEWQAEAF

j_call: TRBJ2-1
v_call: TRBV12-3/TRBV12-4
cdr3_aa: ASSPQSGYKEQF

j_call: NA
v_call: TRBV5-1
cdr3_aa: ASSLGQGMGEQY

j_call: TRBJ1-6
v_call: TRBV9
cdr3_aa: ASSVATAGTANSPLH

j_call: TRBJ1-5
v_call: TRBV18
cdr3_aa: ASSPQTPAPNQPQH

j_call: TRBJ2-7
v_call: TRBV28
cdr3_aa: ASSLLLAGPPYEQY

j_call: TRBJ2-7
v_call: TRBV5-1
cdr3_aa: ASSFVETGGLAYEQY

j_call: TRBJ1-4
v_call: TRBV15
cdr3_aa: ATRSPGTANEKLF

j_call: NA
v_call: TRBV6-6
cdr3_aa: ASWAGEEETQY

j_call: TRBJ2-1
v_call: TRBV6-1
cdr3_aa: ASGEWRKIRAEQF

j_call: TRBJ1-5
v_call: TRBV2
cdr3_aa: ASSGRVTNQPQH

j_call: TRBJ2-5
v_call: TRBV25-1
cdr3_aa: ASSGWDKQETQY

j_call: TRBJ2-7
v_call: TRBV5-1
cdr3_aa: ASSLGWTSGRTSYEQY

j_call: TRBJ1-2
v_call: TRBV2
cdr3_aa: ASQTGGLVGYT

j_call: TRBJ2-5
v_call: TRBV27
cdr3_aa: ASSFQLTGTPY

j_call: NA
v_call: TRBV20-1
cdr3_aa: SARGLAGRDEQY

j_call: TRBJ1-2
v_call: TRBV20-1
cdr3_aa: SARGVREANYGYT

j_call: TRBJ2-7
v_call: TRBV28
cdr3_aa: ASSLRDIGSYEQY

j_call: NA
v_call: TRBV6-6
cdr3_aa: ASKGGNEQY

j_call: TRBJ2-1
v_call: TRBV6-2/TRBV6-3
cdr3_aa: ASSPGPPPSPF

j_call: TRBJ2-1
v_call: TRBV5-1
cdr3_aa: ASSFGPNDATREQF

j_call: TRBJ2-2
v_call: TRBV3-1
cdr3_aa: ASSQGQGDTGELF

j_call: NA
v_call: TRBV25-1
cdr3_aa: ASTQGVYEQY

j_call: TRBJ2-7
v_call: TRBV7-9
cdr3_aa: ASSLESSGTHSYEQY

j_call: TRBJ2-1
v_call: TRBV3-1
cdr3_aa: ASSQSVAGGTSGDGQF

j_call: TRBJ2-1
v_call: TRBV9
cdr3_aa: ASSEHGTPGTEQF

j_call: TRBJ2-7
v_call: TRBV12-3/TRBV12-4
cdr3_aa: ASSFRTGLYEQY

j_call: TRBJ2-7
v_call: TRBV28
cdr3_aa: ASSFASGRVGEQY

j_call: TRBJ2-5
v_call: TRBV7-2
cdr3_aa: ASSRRRIQETQY

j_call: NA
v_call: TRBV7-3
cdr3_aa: ASSLMDGPRDEQY